This T cell receptor beta chain was observed in a study of Ad26.COV2.S vaccination and SARS-CoV-2 variants. Study-level information: A participant enrolled in the COV1001 Ad26.COV2.S trial arm provided the sample. Ad26.COV2.S given intramuscularly, once or twice 56 days apart. Study-wide findings and caveats: Once vaccination had occurred, spike-specific CD8+ and CD4+ T cell responses reportedly showed substantial breadth.

For this clone: What it binds is not known.

This table comes from immunoSEQ multiplex PCR, and its TCRdb copy is limited to in-frame clones, with some not included. The repertoire holds about 410,000 clones, with 70% to 90% as singletons. Germline V gene sequence: CDR1 LNHDA, CDR2 SQIVND (reference sequence). This CDR3 is built from 14 residues. With V trimmed by 3 bases and J by 5 bases, 4 bases remained unmatched. Treatment in this sample: 15 to 20 received Ad26.COV2.S at low or high dose, single or two shots; about 5 received placebo; per-sample allocation not given. Sampling took place 63 days after the first vaccine or placebo injection. Donation was by an adult aged 18-55 years who was in Boston.

Source: peripheral blood, taken in a trial of Ad26.COV2.S vaccine versus placebo. The receptor's source is a person between 18 and 59 years old who received the Ad26.COV2.S COVID-19 vaccine or a placebo. The chain carries TRBV19 and TRBJ1-5; 7 bases match TRBD1. The CDR3 spells CASSMEGQDQPQHF. The DNA of the CDR3 is TGTGCCAGTAGTATGGAAGGACAGGATCAGCCCCAGCATTTT.